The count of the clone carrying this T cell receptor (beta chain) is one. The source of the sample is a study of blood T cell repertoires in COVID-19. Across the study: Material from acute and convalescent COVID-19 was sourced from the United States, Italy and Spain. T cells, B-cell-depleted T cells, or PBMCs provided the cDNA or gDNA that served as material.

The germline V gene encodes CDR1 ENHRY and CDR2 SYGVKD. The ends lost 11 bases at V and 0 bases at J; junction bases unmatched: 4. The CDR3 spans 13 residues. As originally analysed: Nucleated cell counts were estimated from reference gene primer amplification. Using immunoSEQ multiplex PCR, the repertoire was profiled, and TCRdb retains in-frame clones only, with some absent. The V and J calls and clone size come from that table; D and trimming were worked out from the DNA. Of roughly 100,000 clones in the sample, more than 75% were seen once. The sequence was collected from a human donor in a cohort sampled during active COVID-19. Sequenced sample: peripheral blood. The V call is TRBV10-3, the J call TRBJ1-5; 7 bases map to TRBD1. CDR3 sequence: CASTGNSNQPQHF. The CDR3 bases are TGTGCCTCGACAGGGAATAGCAATCAGCCCCAGCATTTT.